A single T cell receptor (beta chain) is shown here with its context. As yet, its antigen is unknown. The sample is drawn from a study of T cell responses to AZD1222 COVID-19 vaccine. Overall study results and limits: It should be noted that donors were predominantly white British and more often female, and clonal diversity was possibly underestimated. Along spike, vaccine-associated CD4 TCRs were found throughout, with dominance at 160-218 and 743-854.

Method: immunoSEQ multiplex PCR; TCRdb's copy keeps in-frame clones and lacks some. The sample shows fewer than 65,000 clones, roughly 90% of them seen only once. Second-dose intervals near 4 or 12 weeks were combined. Trimming cost V 3 bases and J 0 bases; bases outside gene matches: 8. Germline values: CDR1 KGHSH, CDR2 LQKENI. The CDR3 runs 17 residues. The clonotype was recovered from an adult who received the AZD1222 COVID-19 vaccine. This chain joins TRBV18 and TRBJ1-3, with 7 bases fitting TRBD1. The sequences come from peripheral blood, collected 28 days after the second AZD1222 dose. The CDR3 region is CASSPPTGARSGNTIYF. The DNA of the CDR3 is TGTGCCAGCTCACCCCCCACAGGGGCGCGCTCTGGAAACACCATATATTTT.